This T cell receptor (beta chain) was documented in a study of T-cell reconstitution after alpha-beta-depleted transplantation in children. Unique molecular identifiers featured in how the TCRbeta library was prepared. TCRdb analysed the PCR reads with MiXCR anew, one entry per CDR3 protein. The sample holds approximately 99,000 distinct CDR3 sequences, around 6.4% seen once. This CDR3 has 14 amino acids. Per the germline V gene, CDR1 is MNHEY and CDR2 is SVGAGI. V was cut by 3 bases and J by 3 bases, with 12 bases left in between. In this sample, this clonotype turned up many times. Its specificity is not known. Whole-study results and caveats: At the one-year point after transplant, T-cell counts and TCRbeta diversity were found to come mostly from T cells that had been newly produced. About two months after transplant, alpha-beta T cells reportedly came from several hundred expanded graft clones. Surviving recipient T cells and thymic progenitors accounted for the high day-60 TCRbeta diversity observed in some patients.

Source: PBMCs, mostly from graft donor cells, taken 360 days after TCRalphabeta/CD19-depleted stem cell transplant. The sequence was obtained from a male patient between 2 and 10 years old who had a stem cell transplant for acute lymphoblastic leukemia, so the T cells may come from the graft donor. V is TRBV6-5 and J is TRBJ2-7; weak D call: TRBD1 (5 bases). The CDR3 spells CASSYWQGDYEQYF. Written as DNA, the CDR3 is TGTGCCAGCAGTTATTGGCAGGGCGACTACGAGCAGTACTTC.